Shown below are 32 T cell receptor beta chains from a single sample sequenced in a study of blood T cell repertoires in COVID-19. The method was immunoSEQ multiplex PCR; TCRdb's version includes in-frame clones alone and lacks a portion of them. Of hundreds of thousands of clones listed, 80% to 90% were seen once; the top ten hold 4% to 5.5%. Source material: peripheral blood. These receptors originate from a woman aged 25 to 39 with acute or convalescent COVID-19.

This sequence joins TRBV7-9 and TRBJ2-5; D unclear. The length of the CDR3 is 13 residues. Per the germline V gene, CDR1 is SEHNR and CDR2 is FQNEAQ (reference sequence). Trimming took 5 bases from V and 5 from J, leaving 12 bases between them. The CDR3 DNA reads TGTGCCAGCAGCCGTTTCCCCGGGGAGACCCAGTACTTC. Encoded protein: CASSRFPGETQYF.

This clone was seen just once. The rearrangement uses TRBV10-3 and TRBJ2-5, with D uncertain. This CDR3 is 16 amino acids long. V was pared by 0 bases and J by 2 bases, with 13 bases between. Germline values: CDR1 ENHRY, CDR2 SYGVKD. CDR3: CAISESGTRPQETQYF. The CDR3 nucleotides read TGTGCCATCAGTGAGTCGGGCACGCGACCTCAAGAGACCCAGTACTTC.

This chain connects TRBV6-5 to TRBJ2-7; 10 nucleotides match TRBD1. V dropped 8 bases and J dropped 7; count of bases not matched to a gene: 14. The length of the CDR3 is 15 residues. Germline CDR1 MNHEY, CDR2 SVGAGI. CDR3 DNA sequence: TGTGCCAGCCGACAGGGGGCGAATTCCTTCGGGGAGCAGTACTTC. It codes for CASRQGANSFGEQYF.

The V call is TRBV5-1, the J call TRBJ2-1, with a possible D match to TRBD2 (6 bases). The length of the CDR3 is 14 residues. Germline V lookup: CDR1 SGHRS, CDR2 YFSETQ. V lost 2 bases to trimming and J lost 9 bases, with 15 bases between them. CDR3 sequence: CASSFDPAGSEQFF. The CDR3 DNA reads as TGCGCCAGCAGCTTTGACCCCGCGGGGAGTGAGCAGTTCTTC.

The chain uses TRBV18 and TRBJ1-2, with 10 bases identical to TRBD1. After removal of 3 bases from V and 0 bases from J, the junction contained 4 bases not matched to a gene. The germline CDR1 and CDR2 sequences are KGHSH and LQKENI. CDR3 length: 16 amino acids. The CDR3, as DNA: TGTGCCAGCTCACCGACCGGGACAGGGGCTAACTATGGCTACACCTTC. Protein: CASSPTGTGANYGYTF.

The chain employs TRBV5-6 and TRBJ2-2; the D gene is possibly TRBD2 (6 bases). CDR1 is SGHDT, CDR2 YYEEEE, per germline. The CDR3 loop spans 15 amino acids. Deletions cut 2 bases from V and 1 base from J, with 9 bases between. The CDR3 coding sequence is TGTGCCAGCAGCTTTGACGGGGGGAACACCGGGGAGCTGTTTTTT. Amino acids: CASSFDGGNTGELFF.

The V gene is TRBV18, the J gene TRBJ2-1; weak D call: TRBD2 (6 bases). The V end lost 0 bases, the J end lost 0 bases, and 12 bases lay between the germline ends. The CDR3 spans 17 residues. The V gene's germline CDR1 is KGHSH and CDR2 LQKENI. The CDR3: CASSPPPPGSSYNEQFF. The CDR3 DNA sequence: TGTGCCAGCTCACCACCCCCCCCCGGGAGCTCCTACAATGAGCAGTTCTTC. The full variable domain, its missing parts supplied by reference TRBV18 and TRBJ2-1, is NAGVMQNPRHLVRRRGQEARLRCSPMKGHSHVYWYRQLPEEGLKFMVYLQKENIIDESGMPKERFSAEFPKEGPSILRIQQVVRGDSAAYFCASSPPPPGSSYNEQFFGPGTRLTVL.

The chain combines TRBV9 with TRBJ1-3; weak D call: TRBD1 (5 bases). The germline V gene has CDR1 SGDLS and CDR2 YYNGEE. This CDR3 is 17 amino acids long. The V end was cut by 4 bases, the J end by 4 bases, with 21 bases between. The CDR3 DNA is TGTGCCAGCAGCCCAGGTATAGGGGAATTTTCCGGAAACACCATATATTTT. As protein: CASSPGIGEFSGNTIYF.

This chain links TRBV19 with TRBJ2-4; TRBD1 is a possible D gene (6 bases). The length of the CDR3 is 16 residues. Per the germline V gene, CDR1 is LNHDA and CDR2 is SQIVND (reference sequence). Trimming took off 2 bases at V and 1 base at J, with 12 bases between the two ends. DNA for the CDR3: TGTGCCAGTAGTATATGGGGGCAGGGGGCCAAAAACATTCAGTACTTC. Protein: CASSIWGQGAKNIQYF.

The V call is TRBV5-4, the J call TRBJ1-1; D is possibly TRBD1 (5 bases). The CDR3 sequence is 12 residues long. Germline V lookup: CDR1 SGHNT, CDR2 YYREEE (reference sequence). V gave up 7 bases and J gave up 0 bases, with 7 bases separating them. The chain's CDR3 is CASWGVNTEAFF. In DNA, the CDR3 is TGTGCCAGCTGGGGGGTGAACACTGAAGCTTTCTTT.

This chain connects TRBV9 to TRBJ2-7, with D hard to call. CDR1 and CDR2 (germline): SGDLS, YYNGEE. The CDR3 contains 14 residues. V lost 8 bases and J 0 bases, leaving 15 bases between the germline ends. The chain's CDR3 is CARTSELSSYEQYF. CDR3 coding DNA: TGTGCCAGGACTTCTGAACTAAGCTCCTACGAGCAGTACTTC.

This clone showed up many times. This chain uses TRBV4-1 with TRBJ2-1; TRBD1 is a possible D gene (5 bases). Germline CDR1 is MGHRA and CDR2 is YSYEKL. This CDR3 spans 16 amino acids. The V and J ends lost 1 base and 3 bases respectively, with 13 bases between them. The DNA of the CDR3 is TGCGCCAGCAGCCAAGTGGACATGGGGTTCTACAATGAGCAGTTCTTC. As protein: CASSQVDMGFYNEQFF.

The chain recombines TRBV15 with TRBJ2-5; D remains ambiguous. The germline V gene encodes CDR1 LNHNV and CDR2 YYDKDF (reference sequence). V was clipped by 1 base and J by 0 bases, with 9 bases between them. The CDR3 contains 15 residues. Here the CDR3 DNA reads TGTGCCACCAGCAGAGCCTTTGAGGACCAAGAGACCCAGTACTTC. This translates into CATSRAFEDQETQYF.

This chain links TRBV11-2 with TRBJ2-7; 8 bases map to TRBD2. Germline CDR1 and CDR2: SGHAT and FQNNGV. This CDR3 region has 19 residues. Unmatched junction bases numbered 17, after V lost 1 base and J lost 3 bases. CDR3 protein: CASSLVNSTGTRGIYEQYF. The CDR3 coding sequence is TGTGCCAGCAGCTTAGTAAACTCGACCGGGACTAGAGGGATCTACGAGCAGTACTTC.

The gene calls are TRBV28 and TRBJ2-6; D possibly corresponds to TRBD1 (6 bases). The CDR3 totals 15 residues. Between the trimmed V and J ends, which lost 7 bases and 7 bases, there was a span of 17 bases. Germline CDR1 MDHEN, CDR2 SYDVKM. The CDR3 sequence is CASTVTDGTANVLTF. The CDR3, as DNA: TGTGCCAGCACCGTTACGGACGGGACAGCCAACGTCCTGACTTTC.

This chain uses TRBV3-1 (or the pseudogene TRBV3-2) with TRBJ1-2; 7 bases map to TRBD1. Germline lookup yields CDR1 LGHDT and CDR2 YNNKEL (reference sequence). The CDR3 loop spans 15 amino acids. J gave up 4 bases and V 4 bases, and 9 bases lay outside the gene matches. CDR3 bases: TGTGCCAGCAGCCTTCGCCAGGGGGGTTTCTATGGCTACACCTTC. This codes for CASSLRQGGFYGYTF.

The rearrangement links TRBV7-7 to TRBJ2-7; 10 bases line up with TRBD1. V was clipped by 8 bases and J by 1 base; unmatched bases: 8. Germline V gene sequence: CDR1 SSHAT, CDR2 FNYEAQ (reference sequence). This CDR3 comprises 15 residues. CDR3 DNA: TGTGCCAGCTCTTCCGGGACAGGGGTATCCTACGAGCAGTACTTC. The encoded protein is CASSSGTGVSYEQYF. Complete variable domain (other parts from reference TRBV7-7 and TRBJ2-7): GAGVSQSPRYKVTKRGQDVTLRCDPISSHATLYWYQQALGQGPEFLTYFNYEAQPDKSGLPSDRFSAERPEGSISTLTIQRTEQRDSAMYRCASSSGTGVSYEQYFGPGTRLTVT.

V gene TRBV4-1 combines with J gene TRBJ2-7; TRBD1 aligns across 12 bases. This CDR3 spans 20 amino acids. J lost 8 bases, V lost 2 bases, and 22 bases had no gene match. Germline CDR1 is MGHRA and CDR2 is YSYEKL. CDR3: CASSQNAPYSLRDRGRKQYF. The CDR3 region has the DNA TGCGCCAGCAGCCAAAACGCCCCCTACTCTCTCCGGGACAGGGGGCGCAAGCAGTACTTC.

The chain links TRBV10-2 to TRBJ1-1; D perhaps matches TRBD1 (6 bases). Germline V gene lookup returns CDR1 WSHSY and CDR2 SAAADI. V was clipped by 5 bases and J by 8 bases, with 9 bases between them. CDR3 length: 11 residues. The CDR3 DNA sequence: TGCGCCAGCAGTAACAGGGCAGAAGCTTTCTTT. Protein sequence: CASSNRAEAFF.

The V gene is TRBV6-1, the J gene TRBJ1-5; D gene unclear. V was pared by 2 bases and J by 4 bases, with 18 bases between. CDR1 and CDR2 from the germline V gene are MNHNS and SASEGT. The CDR3 is made up of 17 amino acids. CDR3 coding DNA: TGTGCCAGCAGTGAATCCATAACCGGACGGGGAAATCAGCCCCAGCATTTT. It specifies CASSESITGRGNQPQHF.

The chain recombines TRBV15 with TRBJ1-4, with D unclear. Trimming pared 1 base from V and 2 bases from J, leaving 8 bases between. Looked up from germline, CDR1 is LNHNV and CDR2 is YYDKDF (reference sequence). The CDR3 has 15 residues. The CDR3 loop reads CATSRGTETNEKLFF. CDR3 nucleotides: TGTGCCACCAGCAGAGGTACGGAGACTAATGAAAAACTGTTTTTT.

J is TRBJ1-1 and V is TRBV5-1, with D possibly TRBD1 on 5 matching bases. Germline values: CDR1 SGHRS, CDR2 YFSETQ. V was cut by 3 bases and J by 6 bases, with 18 bases left in between. There are 15 residues in the CDR3. The CDR3 DNA reads as TGCGCCAGCAGCTATGCAGGGCAGGGATTATCTGAAGCTTTCTTT. Translation: CASSYAGQGLSEAFF.

The J gene is TRBJ2-7, the V gene TRBV6-1; no reliable D call. CDR1 MNHNS and CDR2 SASEGT come from the germline V gene. Trimming stripped 3 bases from V and 0 bases from J, with 12 bases between. The CDR3 spans 15 residues. CDR3 bases: TGTGCCAGCAGTGAGTGGGCCTCCCTCTCCTACGAGCAGTACTTC. As protein: CASSEWASLSYEQYF.

The J gene is TRBJ2-1, the V gene TRBV29-1; D may be TRBD2 (5 bases). Per germline, CDR1 SQVTM and CDR2 ANQGSEA. CDR3 size: 14 residues. V gave up 5 bases and J gave up 4 bases, with 15 bases separating them. CDR3 region: CSVLPGIQYNEQFF. The CDR3 DNA sequence: TGCAGCGTTCTTCCCGGGATACAATACAATGAGCAGTTCTTC.

A few counts support this clone. The chain couples TRBV27 to TRBJ2-7; 8 nucleotides align to TRBD1. Unmatched junction bases numbered 10, after V lost 5 bases and J lost 4 bases. Germline V gives CDR1 MNHEY, CDR2 SMNVEV (reference sequence). This CDR3 has 15 amino acids. The CDR3 region has the DNA TGTGCCAGCAGTCTAATCGGGACAGGACTGTACGAGCAGTACTTC. It encodes CASSLIGTGLYEQYF.

V and J are TRBV19 and TRBJ2-1; 10 nucleotides line up with TRBD1. Losses at the gene ends were 5 bases for V and 6 bases for J; bases not matched to a gene: 7. Looked up from germline, CDR1 is LNHDA and CDR2 is SQIVND (reference sequence). The length of the CDR3 is 15 residues. The CDR3 region is CASSRPDRGFNEQFF. The DNA of the CDR3 is TGTGCCAGTAGTCGCCCGGACAGGGGGTTCAATGAGCAGTTCTTC. Together with reference TRBV19 and TRBJ2-1, the CDR3 gives the full variable domain: DGGITQSPKYLFRKEGQNVTLSCEQNLNHDAMYWYRQDPGQGLRLIYYSQIVNDFQKGDIAEGYSVSREKKESFPLTVTSAQKNPTAFYLCASSRPDRGFNEQFFGPGTRLTVL.

The chain employs TRBV5-1 and TRBJ2-7; TRBD1 matches 8 bases. The CDR3 has 15 amino acids. The trim removed 1 base at V and 2 bases at J, leaving 5 bases unmatched. The germline V gene has CDR1 SGHRS and CDR2 YFSETQ. CDR3 loop: CASSLSGQGPYEQYF. The CDR3 region has the DNA TGCGCCAGCAGCTTGAGCGGACAGGGACCCTACGAGCAGTACTTC.

The chain carries TRBV27 and TRBJ2-2; 12 nucleotides align to TRBD1. The ends lost 8 bases at V and 6 bases at J; junction bases unmatched: 1. CDR3 length equals 13 residues. Germline CDR1 reads MNHEY; CDR2 reads SMNVEV (reference sequence). The CDR3 nucleotides are TGTGCCAGCGGGACAGGGGGCCCCGGGGAGCTGTTTTTT. Encoded protein: CASGTGGPGELFF.

The chain has TRBV18 and TRBJ2-5; 10 positions agree with TRBD2. The CDR3 has 15 residues. V shed 5 bases and J 3 bases; nucleotides not matched to a gene: 6. Germline V gives CDR1 KGHSH, CDR2 LQKENI. CDR3 loop: CASSNPGLAKETQYF. CDR3 DNA sequence: TGTGCCAGCTCAAACCCGGGACTAGCGAAAGAGACCCAGTACTTC.

The chain has TRBV6-1 and TRBJ2-7; TRBD2 matches 7 bases. The germline V gene has CDR1 MNHNS and CDR2 SASEGT. CDR3 length equals 15 residues. J gave up 2 bases and V 6 bases, and 10 bases lay outside the gene matches. The CDR3 sequence is CASRSTGRTTYEQYF. The CDR3 nucleotides read TGTGCCAGCAGATCTACCGGGAGGACCACCTACGAGCAGTACTTC.

The V call is TRBV6-2 or TRBV6-3, the J call TRBJ2-1; 8 nucleotides line up with TRBD1. Germline V gene lookup returns CDR1 MNHEY and CDR2 SVGEGT. The length of the CDR3 is 18 residues. J gave up 15 bases and V 6 bases, and 28 bases lay outside the gene matches. This CDR3 reads CASSVNPTGGARRTGGFF. CDR3 sequence (DNA): TGTGCCAGCAGCGTTAACCCAACAGGGGGTGCGAGACGAACCGGAGGGTTCTTC.

The gene calls are TRBV7-7 and TRBJ2-2; perhaps TRBD2 as D (5 bases). This CDR3 region has 15 residues. V lost 3 bases, J lost 0 bases, and 8 bases lay in between. Germline-derived CDR1 and CDR2 are SSHAT and FNYEAQ (reference sequence). CDR3 sequence: CASSLDLPNTGELFF. The CDR3 DNA is TGTGCCAGCAGCTTGGACTTACCGAACACCGGGGAGCTGTTTTTT.